The 13 T cell receptor beta chains given below trace back to one sample, sequenced in a study of beta chain features in type 1 diabetes. The isolated RNA, all of it, was reverse transcribed, so expressed TCRB transcripts were what got sequenced. Sequencing was performed with immunoSEQ multiplex PCR; in TCRdb, only in-frame clones are kept and a portion is missing. The sample has hundreds of thousands of clones; around 14% are singletons. Sequenced sample: naive CD4+ T cells from blood. The receptors shown here come from a young man in good health.

This clone was counted a few times. The rearrangement uses TRBV29-1 and TRBJ2-7, with D possibly being TRBD2 (5 bases). Trimming stripped 7 bases from V and 3 bases from J, with 19 bases between. CDR1 SQVTM and CDR2 ANQGSEA come from the germline V gene. The CDR3 sequence is 14 residues long. CDR3 sequence reads: CSDFRPGKNYEQYF. For the CDR3, the DNA is TGCAGCGATTTCCGCCCGGGGAAAAACTACGAGCAGTACTTC.

V gene TRBV6-6 combines with J gene TRBJ2-5; D gene uncertain. The CDR3 sequence is 15 residues long. CDR1 and CDR2 (germline): MNHNY, SVGAGI (reference sequence). Trimming left V 5 bases short and J 2 bases short, with 15 bases between. CDR3 sequence (DNA): TGTGCCAGCAGTCGCCATCGGGCTAATCAAGAGACCCAGTACTTC. Its translation: CASSRHRANQETQYF.

The gene calls are TRBV7-2 and TRBJ2-3; a weak D match, TRBD2 (6 bases). Trimming left V 4 bases short and J 0 bases short, with 11 bases between. The CDR3 totals 15 residues. Per germline, CDR1 SGHTA and CDR2 FQGNSA. For the CDR3, the DNA is TGTGCCAGCAGCTGGGGAGGCCCTAGCACAGATACGCAGTATTTT. Its translation: CASSWGGPSTDTQYF.

V usage is TRBV5-6 and J usage is TRBJ2-1; the D gene is possibly TRBD2 (5 bases). The V and J ends lost 2 bases and 2 bases respectively, with 11 bases between them. CDR3 length equals 15 residues. Germline values: CDR1 SGHDT, CDR2 YYEEEE. This CDR3 is CASSFPERPYNEQFF. The DNA for the CDR3 is TGTGCCAGCAGCTTTCCGGAGCGGCCCTACAATGAGCAGTTCTTC.

This clone was seen more than once but under ten times. The rearrangement uses TRBV10-3 and TRBJ1-1, with no clear D. Trimming took off 2 bases at V and 1 base at J, with 2 bases between the two ends. Germline V lookup: CDR1 ENHRY, CDR2 SYGVKD. CDR3 length equals 12 residues. The chain's CDR3 is CAISERNTEAFF. CDR3 nucleotide sequence: TGTGCCATCAGTGAGCGGAACACTGAAGCTTTCTTT.

The chain joins TRBV19 to TRBJ2-5; weak D call: TRBD1 (6 bases). The CDR3 covers 15 residues. In germline, CDR1 is LNHDA, CDR2 SQIVND (reference sequence). With 2 bases removed from V and 2 bases from J, the gap between germline ends came to 12 bases. The CDR3 reads CASSISGTTQETQYF. The CDR3 DNA reads TGTGCCAGTAGTATATCTGGGACAACACAAGAGACCCAGTACTTC.

This clone turned up a few times. The chain is built from TRBV29-1 and TRBJ2-1; the match to TRBD1 covers 7 bases. Germline loops: CDR1 SQVTM, CDR2 ANQGSEA. The V and J ends lost 6 bases and 0 bases, in that order; junction bases with no gene match: 2. This CDR3 contains 13 residues. In DNA, the CDR3 is TGCAGCGTCGACAGGGCCTCCTACAATGAGCAGTTCTTC. This translates into CSVDRASYNEQFF.

Details on this clone: Other nucleotide sequences from this sample produce the same CDR3. The V gene is TRBV15, the J gene TRBJ2-5; D call uncertain. V lost 0 bases and J 5 bases, leaving 10 bases between the germline ends. Germline-derived CDR1 and CDR2 are LNHNV and YYDKDF (reference sequence). CDR3 length: 14 residues. In nucleotides, the CDR3 is TGTGCCACCAGCAGAGATAGGAGCTCGGAGACCCAGTACTTC. This sequence encodes CATSRDRSSETQYF.

This chain links TRBV15 with TRBJ2-1, with D unclear. The length of the CDR3 is 13 residues. Trimming removed 0 bases from V and 10 bases from J, with 10 bases in between. CDR1 is LNHNV and CDR2 is YYDKDF in the germline V gene (reference sequence). The CDR3 nucleotides are TGTGCCACCAGCAGAGAGGGGTGGCTGGAGCAGTTCTTC. The encoded protein is CATSREGWLEQFF.

The genes are TRBV6-9 and TRBJ2-3; 10 positions match TRBD1. V lost 4 bases, J lost 4 bases, and 5 bases stayed unmatched. The CDR3 length is 15 residues. The germline CDR1 and CDR2 sequences are MNHGY and SVAAGI. The CDR3 region has the DNA TGTGCCAGCAGTTGGGGGACAGGGGTTTCAGATACGCAGTATTTT. It codes for CASSWGTGVSDTQYF.

The rearrangement joins TRBV4-3 to TRBJ2-3, with 7 bases fitting TRBD2. V shed 1 base, J shed 2 bases, and the junction held 3 bases outside the gene matches. The CDR3 length is 15 residues. Germline CDR1 and CDR2: LGHNA and YSLEER. The CDR3 is CASSQGLADTDTQYF. The CDR3 DNA reads TGCGCCAGCAGCCAAGGTCTAGCGGACACAGATACGCAGTATTTT.

A few counts support this clone. This chain links TRBV4-1 with TRBJ1-3, with unresolved D. In germline, CDR1 is MGHRA, CDR2 YSYEKL. The CDR3 covers 17 residues. V was trimmed by 1 base and J by 0 bases, leaving 13 bases between them. This chain's CDR3 is CASSQGQLSISGNTIYF. In nucleotides, the CDR3 is TGCGCCAGCAGCCAAGGGCAGTTATCAATCTCTGGAAACACCATATATTTT.

The chain employs TRBV29-1 and TRBJ2-3; tentative D call: TRBD2 (7 bases). This CDR3 comprises 14 residues. Germline assignment: CDR1 SQVTM and CDR2 ANQGSEA. The germline V and J ends were trimmed by 8 bases and 2 bases, with 17 bases remaining between them. The CDR3 coding sequence is TGCAGCCAGGCAAGAGGGGGGGTCACAGATACGCAGTATTTT. This translates into CSQARGGVTDTQYF.